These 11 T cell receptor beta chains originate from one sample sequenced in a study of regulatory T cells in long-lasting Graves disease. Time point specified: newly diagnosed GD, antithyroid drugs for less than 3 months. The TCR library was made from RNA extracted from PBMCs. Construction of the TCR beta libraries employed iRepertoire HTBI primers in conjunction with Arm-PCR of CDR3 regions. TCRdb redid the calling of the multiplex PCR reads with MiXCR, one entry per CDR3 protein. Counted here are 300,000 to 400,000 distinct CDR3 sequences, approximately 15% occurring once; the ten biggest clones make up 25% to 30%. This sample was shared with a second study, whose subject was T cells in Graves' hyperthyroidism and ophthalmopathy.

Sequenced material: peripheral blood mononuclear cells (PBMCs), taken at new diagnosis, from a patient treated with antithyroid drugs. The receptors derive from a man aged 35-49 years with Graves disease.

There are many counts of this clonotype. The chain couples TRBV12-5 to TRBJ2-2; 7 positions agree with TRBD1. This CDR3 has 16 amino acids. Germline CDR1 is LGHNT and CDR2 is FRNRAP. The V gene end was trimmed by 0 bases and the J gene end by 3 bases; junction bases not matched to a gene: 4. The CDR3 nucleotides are TGTGCTAGTGGTTTGGTAACTACAGGGGACACCGGGGAGCTGTTTTTT. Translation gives CASGLVTTGDTGELFF.

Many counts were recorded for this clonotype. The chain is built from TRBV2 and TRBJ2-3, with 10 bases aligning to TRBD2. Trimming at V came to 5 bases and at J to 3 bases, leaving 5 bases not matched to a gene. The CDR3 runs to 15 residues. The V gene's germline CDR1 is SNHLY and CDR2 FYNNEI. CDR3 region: CASSLAGAFTDTQYF. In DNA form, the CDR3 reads TGTGCCAGCAGTCTAGCGGGGGCCTTTACAGATACGCAGTATTTT.

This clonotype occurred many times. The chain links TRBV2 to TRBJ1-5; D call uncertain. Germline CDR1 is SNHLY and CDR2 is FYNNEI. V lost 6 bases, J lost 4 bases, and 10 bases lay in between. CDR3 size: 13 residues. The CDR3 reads CASSPTGNQPQHF. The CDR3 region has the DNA TGTGCCAGCAGCCCCACGGGGAATCAGCCCCAGCATTTT.

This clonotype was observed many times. The CDR3 nucleotides read TGTGCCACCAGCAGAGGAGGAGGCAGCAATCAGCCCCAGCATTTT. It codes for CATSRGGGSNQPQHF. The genes are TRBV15 and TRBJ1-5, with D hard to call. The CDR3 has 15 amino acids. Germline loops: CDR1 LNHNV, CDR2 YYDKDF (reference sequence). Trimming left V 1 base short and J 1 base short, with 8 bases between. Supplemented by reference TRBV15 and TRBJ1-5, the full variable domain reads DAMVIQNPRYQVTQFGKPVTLSCSQTLNHNVMYWYQQKSSQAPKLLFHYYDKDFNNEADTPDNFQSRRPNTSFCFLDIRSPGLGDTAMYLCATSRGGGSNQPQHFGDGTRLSIL.

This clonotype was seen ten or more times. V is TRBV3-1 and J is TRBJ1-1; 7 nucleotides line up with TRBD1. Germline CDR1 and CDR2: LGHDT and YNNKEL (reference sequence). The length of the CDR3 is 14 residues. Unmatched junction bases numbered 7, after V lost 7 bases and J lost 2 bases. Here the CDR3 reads CASTGRDSNTEAFF. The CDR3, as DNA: TGTGCCAGCACGGGCCGGGACAGCAACACTGAAGCTTTCTTT.

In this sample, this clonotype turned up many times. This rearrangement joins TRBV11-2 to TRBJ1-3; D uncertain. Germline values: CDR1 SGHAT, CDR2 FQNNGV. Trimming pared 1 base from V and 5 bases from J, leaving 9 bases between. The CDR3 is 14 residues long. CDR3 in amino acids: CASSLVGGRNTIYF. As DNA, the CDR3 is TGTGCCAGCAGCTTAGTGGGAGGCAGAAACACCATATATTTT.

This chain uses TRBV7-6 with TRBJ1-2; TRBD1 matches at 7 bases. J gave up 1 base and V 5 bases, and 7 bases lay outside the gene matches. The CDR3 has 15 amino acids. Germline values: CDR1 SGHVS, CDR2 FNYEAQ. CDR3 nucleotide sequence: TGTGCCAGCAGCCCCCGGACAGGAGATAACTATGGCTACACCTTC. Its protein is CASSPRTGDNYGYTF.

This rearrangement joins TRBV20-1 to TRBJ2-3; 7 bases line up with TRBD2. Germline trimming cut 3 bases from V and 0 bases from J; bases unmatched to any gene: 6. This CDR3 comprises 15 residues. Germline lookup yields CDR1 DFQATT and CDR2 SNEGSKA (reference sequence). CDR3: CSARGGGVSTDTQYF. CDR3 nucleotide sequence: TGCAGTGCTAGGGGGGGGGGGGTCAGCACAGATACGCAGTATTTT.

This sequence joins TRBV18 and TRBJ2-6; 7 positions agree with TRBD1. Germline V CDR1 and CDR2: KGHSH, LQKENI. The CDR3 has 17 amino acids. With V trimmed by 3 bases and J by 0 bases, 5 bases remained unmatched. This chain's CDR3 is CASSPRRDSSGANVLTF. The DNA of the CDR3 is TGTGCCAGCTCACCGAGAAGGGACAGCTCTGGGGCCAACGTCCTGACTTTC.

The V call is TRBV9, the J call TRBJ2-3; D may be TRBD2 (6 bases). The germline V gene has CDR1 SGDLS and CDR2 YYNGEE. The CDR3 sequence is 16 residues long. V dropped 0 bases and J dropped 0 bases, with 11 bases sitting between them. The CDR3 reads CASSVGWRGSTDTQYF. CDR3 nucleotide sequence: TGTGCCAGCAGCGTAGGTTGGCGGGGCAGCACAGATACGCAGTATTTT.

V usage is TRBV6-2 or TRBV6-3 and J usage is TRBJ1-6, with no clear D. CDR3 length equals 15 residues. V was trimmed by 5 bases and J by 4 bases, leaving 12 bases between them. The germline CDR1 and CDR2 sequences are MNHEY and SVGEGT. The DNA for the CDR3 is TGTGCCAGCAGTGAAGTCGGGCGGTATAATTCACCCCTCCACTTT. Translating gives CASSEVGRYNSPLHF.